What follows is one TCR beta chain and its context. Its antigen remains unidentified. Base qualities are not recorded, but no much larger clone differs from it by a single base. TCRbeta CDR3 regions were amplified from genomic DNA by means of the immunoSEQ Assay, a bias-controlled multiplex PCR. The source study handled its data this way. Within the assay, amplification of reference gene primers was used to estimate how many nucleated cells each sample contained. To quantify the absolute abundance of each unique TCRbeta CDR3 rearrangement, sequence reads were collapsed and filtered. Productive Simpson clonality was computed per sample as the square root of Simpson's diversity index over productive rearrangements. The table was pulled from immuneACCESS by TCRdb, which kept in-frame rearrangements only. Such tables lose some clones; where checked, under half of the loss comes from unresolved V genes, and the rest has no known cause. The D gene and trimming were derived from the DNA, and the V and J assignments and clone size from that table. The table for this sample lists roughly 97,000 clones; 84% of them were counted only once. Of the sample, 20% to 30% falls within the top ten clones.

Collaborating institutions collected whole blood in K2EDTA tubes following their own protocols. Collaborator samples were shipped for TCRbeta analysis as frozen whole blood, isolated PBMCs, or DNA extracted from either sample type. This record comes from a study of blood T cell repertoires in COVID-19 (TCRdb year 2020). The study in broad terms: The collaborator samples originated in the United States, Italy and Spain and spanned the acute and convalescent phases of COVID-19. The material from the prospective study consisted of cDNA or gDNA derived from T cells, B-cell-depleted T cells, or PBMCs. The dataset comprised deeply sampled blood TCRbeta repertoires from subjects exposed to, actively infected with, or recovered from COVID-19. The repertoires were made available in a free public database intended to serve as a resource for research on the immune response to SARS-CoV-2. The samples were drawn from the first 160 participants of the ongoing ImmuneRACE study and from more than 1,000 subjects provided by 6 global collaborators. Nearly every sample came with metadata listing a de-identified subject ID, COVID-19 status, age in years and sex. Where available, HLA class I and class II types were taken from metadata supplied by the sample provider and were not determined by assay-based typing.

Study-level results and caveats: How much clinical and demographic metadata was included differed by source and by participant, and the metadata was provided uncurated.

Looking up the germline V gene yields CDR1 SGHTA and CDR2 FQGNSA. Trimmed from V: 6 bases; trimmed from J: 5 bases; junction bases lacking a gene match: 11. The CDR3 starts with the cysteine, ends with the phenylalanine, and has 17 residues. The entry retains the CDR3 DNA only, 51 bases that are in frame from base 1. This sequence uses TRBV7-2 and TRBJ2-3; 13 of the junction bases match TRBD2. This TCR was recovered from a man aged 55 to 70 with acute or convalescent COVID-19. The sequenced material came from peripheral blood. The CDR3 region reads CASRRLTSGRAIDTQYF. Here is the DNA: TGTGCCAGCAGACGACTAACTAGCGGGAGGGCCATAGATACGCAGTATTTT.